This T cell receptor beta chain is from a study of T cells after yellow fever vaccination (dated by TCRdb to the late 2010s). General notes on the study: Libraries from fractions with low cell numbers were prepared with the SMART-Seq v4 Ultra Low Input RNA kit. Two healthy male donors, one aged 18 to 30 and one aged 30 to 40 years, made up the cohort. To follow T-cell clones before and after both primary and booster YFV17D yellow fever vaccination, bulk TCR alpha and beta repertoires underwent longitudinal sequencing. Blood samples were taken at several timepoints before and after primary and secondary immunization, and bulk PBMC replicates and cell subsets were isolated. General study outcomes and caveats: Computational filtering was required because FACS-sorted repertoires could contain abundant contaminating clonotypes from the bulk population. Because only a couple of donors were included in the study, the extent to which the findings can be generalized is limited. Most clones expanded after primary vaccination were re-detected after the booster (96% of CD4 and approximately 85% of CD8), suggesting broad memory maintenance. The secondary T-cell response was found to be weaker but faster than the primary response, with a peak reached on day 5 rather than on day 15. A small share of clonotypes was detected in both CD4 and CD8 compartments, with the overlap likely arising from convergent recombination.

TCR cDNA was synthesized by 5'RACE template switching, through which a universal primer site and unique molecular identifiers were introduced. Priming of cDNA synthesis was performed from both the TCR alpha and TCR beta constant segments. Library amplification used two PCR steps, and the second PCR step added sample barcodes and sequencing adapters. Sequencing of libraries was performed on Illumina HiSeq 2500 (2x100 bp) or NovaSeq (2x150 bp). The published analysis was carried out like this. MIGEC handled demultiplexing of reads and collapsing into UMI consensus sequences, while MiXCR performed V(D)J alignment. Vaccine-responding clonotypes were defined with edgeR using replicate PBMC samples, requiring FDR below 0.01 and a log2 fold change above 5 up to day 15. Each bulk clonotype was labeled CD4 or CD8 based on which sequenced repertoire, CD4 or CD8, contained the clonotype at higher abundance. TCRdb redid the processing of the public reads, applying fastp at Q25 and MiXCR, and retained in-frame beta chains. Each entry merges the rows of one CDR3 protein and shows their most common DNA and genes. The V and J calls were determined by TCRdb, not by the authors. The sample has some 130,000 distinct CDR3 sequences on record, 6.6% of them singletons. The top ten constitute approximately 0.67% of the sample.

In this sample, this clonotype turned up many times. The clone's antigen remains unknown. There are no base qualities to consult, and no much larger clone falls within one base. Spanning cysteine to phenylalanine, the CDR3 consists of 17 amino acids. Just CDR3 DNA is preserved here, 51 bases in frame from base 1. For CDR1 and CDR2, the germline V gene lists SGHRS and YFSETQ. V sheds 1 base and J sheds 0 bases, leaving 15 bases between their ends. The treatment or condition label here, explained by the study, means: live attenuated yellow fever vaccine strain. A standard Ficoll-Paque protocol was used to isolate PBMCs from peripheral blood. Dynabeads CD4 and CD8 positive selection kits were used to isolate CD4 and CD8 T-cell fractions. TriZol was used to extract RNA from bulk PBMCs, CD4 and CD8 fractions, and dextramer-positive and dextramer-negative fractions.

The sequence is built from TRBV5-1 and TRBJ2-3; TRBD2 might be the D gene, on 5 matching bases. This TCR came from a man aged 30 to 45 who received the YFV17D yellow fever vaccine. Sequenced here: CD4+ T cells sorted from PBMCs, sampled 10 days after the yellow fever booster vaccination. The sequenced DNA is TGCGCCAGCAGCTTGACGGGTGGGAGTTCTAGCACAGATACGCAGTATTTT. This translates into CASSLTGGSSSTDTQYF.